Sequencing of this T cell receptor (beta chain) was carried out in a study of T cell changes during pregnancy in multiple sclerosis. The repertoire was sequenced with immunoSEQ multiplex PCR; TCRdb's copy has only in-frame clones and lacks some. There are fewer than 100,000 clones in the sample; 85% to 95% occur only once, and 2.5% to 3% lies in the top ten. Trimming removed 1 base from V and 0 bases from J; junction bases left unmatched: 7. The CDR3 sequence is 17 residues long. Germline lookup yields CDR1 SGHRS and CDR2 YFSETQ. The sequence derives from a female donor in good health, enrolled as a control in a pregnancy study. The chain couples TRBV5-1 to TRBJ1-1, with TRBD1 matching over 9 bases. Specimen: peripheral blood, collected after pregnancy. CDR3 region: CASSLSAHRGLNTEAFF. Here the CDR3 DNA reads TGCGCCAGCAGCTTGAGCGCACACAGGGGGCTGAACACTGAAGCTTTCTTT.